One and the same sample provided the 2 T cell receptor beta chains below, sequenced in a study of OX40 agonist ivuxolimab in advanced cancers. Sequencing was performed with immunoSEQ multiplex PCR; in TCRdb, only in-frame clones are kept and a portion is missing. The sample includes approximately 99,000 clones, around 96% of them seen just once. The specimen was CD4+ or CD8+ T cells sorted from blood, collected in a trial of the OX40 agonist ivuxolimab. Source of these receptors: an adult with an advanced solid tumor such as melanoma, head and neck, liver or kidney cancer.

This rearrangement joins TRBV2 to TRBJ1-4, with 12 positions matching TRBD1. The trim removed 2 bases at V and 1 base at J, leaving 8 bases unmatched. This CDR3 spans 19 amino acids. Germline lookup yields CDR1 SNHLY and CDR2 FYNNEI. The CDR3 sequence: CASSESGQGAFVTNEKLFF. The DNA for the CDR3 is TGTGCCAGCAGTGAATCGGGACAGGGGGCCTTCGTAACTAATGAAAAACTGTTTTTT.

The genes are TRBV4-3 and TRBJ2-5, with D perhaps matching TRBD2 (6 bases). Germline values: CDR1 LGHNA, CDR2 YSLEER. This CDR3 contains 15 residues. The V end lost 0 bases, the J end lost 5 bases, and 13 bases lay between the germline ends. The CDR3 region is CASSQDTGAGETQYF. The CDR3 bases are TGCGCCAGCAGCCAAGATACGGGAGCTGGGGAGACCCAGTACTTC.